Listed here are 23 T cell receptor beta chains from one sample, sequenced in a study of blood T cell repertoires in COVID-19. TCRdb's table, derived via immunoSEQ multiplex PCR, lists solely in-frame clones and lacks some. Of 110,000 or so clones in the sample, around four fifths are singletons; the top ten hold approximately 4.1%. The specimen sequenced was peripheral blood. These receptor sequences come from a woman in her sixties or seventies with acute or convalescent COVID-19.

The chain combines TRBV7-2 with TRBJ2-1; TRBD2 matches 9 bases. The CDR3 has 16 amino acids. The germline V gene encodes CDR1 SGHTA and CDR2 FQGNSA. The V gene end was trimmed by 5 bases and the J gene end by 3 bases; junction bases not matched to a gene: 8. The CDR3 DNA reads TGTGCCAGCAGCCAGGTAGCGGGGGCGGGCTACAATGAGCAGTTCTTC. It specifies CASSQVAGAGYNEQFF. Combining the CDR3 with reference TRBV7-2 and TRBJ2-1 gives the whole variable domain GAGVSQSPSNKVTEKGKDVELRCDPISGHTALYWYRQSLGQGLEFLIYFQGNSAPDKSGLPSDRFSAERTGGSVSTLTIQRTQQEDSAVYLCASSQVAGAGYNEQFFGPGTRLTVL.

The V call is TRBV28, the J call TRBJ2-7; TRBD1 matches 7 bases. Germline loops: CDR1 MDHEN, CDR2 SYDVKM. The ends lost 7 bases at V and 2 bases at J; junction bases unmatched: 2. The CDR3 covers 12 residues. CDR3 protein: CASTTGAYEQYF. CDR3 DNA: TGTGCCAGCACCACAGGGGCCTACGAGCAGTACTTC. The variable domain in full, completed from reference TRBV28 and TRBJ2-7, reads DVKVTQSSRYLVKRTGEKVFLECVQDMDHENMFWYRQDPGLGLRLIYFSYDVKMKEKGDIPEGYSVSREKKERFSLILESASTNQTSMYLCASTTGAYEQYFGPGTRLTVT.

This chain links TRBV9 with TRBJ1-4, with TRBD1 as a possible D gene (5 bases). Between the trimmed V and J ends, which lost 3 bases and 7 bases, there was a span of 13 bases. CDR3 length: 14 amino acids. Germline V gene data show CDR1 as SGDLS and CDR2 as YYNGEE. The CDR3 region has the DNA TGTGCCAGCAGCGGGGAGGGGCGAGGTGAAAAACTGTTTTTT. Protein sequence: CASSGEGRGEKLFF.

This clone has just a few counts. The chain carries TRBV11-3 and TRBJ2-1; 8 bases fit TRBD2. J was trimmed by 7 bases and V by 3 bases; bases with no gene match: 11. The CDR3 has 16 residues. The V gene's germline CDR1 is SGHNT and CDR2 YENEEA. CDR3 protein: CASSFGGAGARNEQFF. The CDR3 region has the DNA TGTGCCAGCAGCTTCGGGGGGGCGGGAGCTCGGAATGAGCAGTTCTTC.

CDR3 sequence (DNA): TGCGCCAGCAGCCACTCGGCAGGGATCAATCAGCCCCAGCATTTT. Protein sequence: CASSHSAGINQPQHF. The chain employs TRBV4-1 and TRBJ1-5, with a possible D match to TRBD1 (5 bases). CDR1 MGHRA and CDR2 YSYEKL come from the germline V gene. CDR3 length: 15 amino acids. The V end was cut by 3 bases, the J end by 3 bases, with 12 bases between.

The V call is TRBV27, the J call TRBJ2-1; TRBD2 matches at 13 bases. Germline V gives CDR1 MNHEY, CDR2 SMNVEV (reference sequence). The CDR3 totals 20 residues. J gave up 2 bases and V 5 bases, and 15 bases lay outside the gene matches. CDR3 coding DNA: TGTGCCAGCAGTCCCCCCCCGGGGACTAGCGGGGTGATTACCTACAATGAGCAGTTCTTC. It translates to CASSPPPGTSGVITYNEQFF.

V is TRBV30 and J is TRBJ1-5; no clear D. Germline V gene sequence: CDR1 GTSNPN, CDR2 SVGIG (reference sequence). CDR3 length: 15 amino acids. The germline V and J ends were trimmed by 2 bases and 5 bases, with 16 bases remaining between them. CDR3 coding DNA: TGTGCCTGGAGTATTTCAAGGACTATTGATCAGCCCCAGCATTTT. Its protein product is CAWSISRTIDQPQHF.

This clone was seen more than once but under ten times. The J gene is TRBJ1-2, the V gene TRBV18; D not resolved. Trimming removed 0 bases from V and 0 bases from J, with 5 bases in between. The germline V gene has CDR1 KGHSH and CDR2 LQKENI. CDR3 size: 14 residues. CDR3 DNA sequence: TGTGCCAGCTCACCACCGTCCTCTAACTATGGCTACACCTTC. Amino acids: CASSPPSSNYGYTF.

Here the CDR3 reads CASRTGQRIIDPEAFF. The DNA for the CDR3 is TGTGCCAGCAGGACTGGACAGCGAATAATCGACCCTGAAGCTTTCTTT. The chain links TRBV6-6 to TRBJ1-1; possibly TRBD1 for D (6 bases). Germline CDR1 is MNHNY and CDR2 is SVGAGI (reference sequence). Trimming took 6 bases from V and 6 from J, leaving 23 bases between them. The CDR3 covers 16 residues.

The chain links TRBV4-1 to TRBJ2-5; maybe TRBD2 (6 bases). This CDR3 region has 15 residues. V was shortened by 1 base and J by 4 bases, with 13 bases between the two germline ends. Germline V lookup: CDR1 MGHRA, CDR2 YSYEKL. The DNA for the CDR3 is TGCGCCAGCAGCCAAGTTGGGACTGTAAGAGAGACCCAGTACTTC. Translation: CASSQVGTVRETQYF.

This clone was seen just once. The CDR3 nucleotides read TGCGCCAGCAGCTTAGGGGTCCAGGGTGGCACTGAAGCTTTCTTT. Its protein is CASSLGVQGGTEAFF. The J gene is TRBJ1-1, the V gene TRBV5-1; perhaps TRBD1 as D (5 bases). Germline values: CDR1 SGHRS, CDR2 YFSETQ. V lost 2 bases and J lost 4, with 15 bases in between. The CDR3 extends over 15 amino acids.

The rearrangement uses TRBV6-2 or TRBV6-3 and TRBJ2-3, with 7 bases identical to TRBD2. In germline, CDR1 is MNHEY, CDR2 SVGEGT. The CDR3 covers 16 residues. V was pared by 6 bases and J by 3 bases, with 12 bases of the junction left unmatched. The chain's CDR3 is CASSPLAARGTDTQYF. The CDR3 nucleotides are TGTGCCAGCAGCCCTCTAGCGGCGAGGGGAACAGATACGCAGTATTTT.

In its sample, this clone was seen a few times. This chain connects TRBV19 to TRBJ2-2; weak D call: TRBD2 (6 bases). Germline V lookup: CDR1 LNHDA, CDR2 SQIVND (reference sequence). The CDR3 spans 13 residues. Trimming stripped 4 bases from V and 6 bases from J, with 9 bases between. CDR3: CASSNRGSGELFF. The CDR3 nucleotides are TGTGCCAGTAGTAATCGGGGGTCCGGGGAGCTGTTTTTT. Full variable domain (outside the CDR3, taken from reference TRBV19 and TRBJ2-2): DGGITQSPKYLFRKEGQNVTLSCEQNLNHDAMYWYRQDPGQGLRLIYYSQIVNDFQKGDIAEGYSVSREKKESFPLTVTSAQKNPTAFYLCASSNRGSGELFFGEGSRLTVL.

The chain employs TRBV5-1 and TRBJ2-3; 7 positions agree with TRBD2. This CDR3 is 17 amino acids long. V was pared by 4 bases and J by 5 bases, with 16 bases of the junction left unmatched. CDR1 is SGHRS, CDR2 YFSETQ, per germline. The CDR3 protein is CASSLGLTFNWGDTQYF. Written as DNA, the CDR3 is TGCGCCAGCAGCCTGGGACTAACCTTCAACTGGGGAGATACGCAGTATTTT.

The chain is built from TRBV7-2 and TRBJ1-6, with 8 bases aligning to TRBD1. Germline lookup yields CDR1 SGHTA and CDR2 FQGNSA. The CDR3 sequence is 15 residues long. Trimming cost V 5 bases and J 6 bases; bases outside gene matches: 6. The CDR3 region is CASSTTGARNSPLHF. The CDR3 DNA follows: TGTGCCAGCAGCACGACAGGGGCACGTAATTCACCCCTCCACTTT.

The CDR3 coding sequence is TGTGCCAACGAAGACGGGGACTCTGGAAACACCATATATTTT. Its translation: CANEDGDSGNTIYF. This chain uses TRBV10-3 with TRBJ1-3; no clear D. Trimming cost V 10 bases and J 0 bases, with 13 bases left between them. CDR3 size: 14 residues. The germline gives CDR1 ENHRY, CDR2 SYGVKD.

The rearrangement uses TRBV6-5 and TRBJ2-7; 8 bases are a match to TRBD1. The trim removed 6 bases at V and 6 bases at J, leaving 10 bases unmatched. This CDR3 has 14 residues. Per germline, CDR1 MNHEY and CDR2 SVGAGI. The CDR3 region has the DNA TGTGCCAGCAGCCGACAGGGGACCGGGATCGAGCAGTACGTC. This encodes CASSRQGTGIEQYV.

The genes are TRBV28 and TRBJ2-1; D might be TRBD2 (6 bases). The CDR3 is made up of 14 amino acids. Between the trimmed V and J ends, which lost 6 bases and 6 bases, there was a span of 15 bases. Germline CDR1 MDHEN, CDR2 SYDVKM. CDR3: CASSTGGTINEQFF. The CDR3 coding sequence is TGTGCCAGCAGCACGGGCGGGACCATCAATGAGCAGTTCTTC.

The chain recombines TRBV4-1 with TRBJ2-1; 7 positions agree with TRBD2. The CDR3 is 16 residues long. Germline V lookup: CDR1 MGHRA, CDR2 YSYEKL. Losses at the gene ends were 2 bases for V and 2 bases for J; bases not matched to a gene: 6. This CDR3 reads CASSQWVAGAYNEQFF. DNA for the CDR3: TGCGCCAGCAGCCAATGGGTAGCGGGTGCCTACAATGAGCAGTTCTTC.

The chain is built from TRBV28 and TRBJ1-2, with TRBD1 matching over 10 bases. Germline assignment: CDR1 MDHEN and CDR2 SYDVKM. The CDR3 loop spans 16 amino acids. The ends lost 4 bases at V and 3 bases at J; junction bases unmatched: 8. The CDR3 nucleotides read TGTGCCAGCAGTTCAGTCGGGACAGGGGCTTACTATGGCTACACCTTC. Translating it yields CASSSVGTGAYYGYTF.

The genes are TRBV7-3 and TRBJ2-7, with 9 bases aligning to TRBD1. Looked up from germline, CDR1 is SGHTA and CDR2 is FQGTGA. The V gene end was trimmed by 10 bases and the J gene end by 2 bases; junction bases not matched to a gene: 15. The CDR3 is made up of 16 amino acids. CDR3 DNA sequence: TGTGCCACCTTTATGATAAGGACAGGGGATGCCTACGAGCAGTACGTC. As protein: CATFMIRTGDAYEQYV.

The rearrangement uses TRBV25-1 and TRBJ2-7; D is uncertain. Germline V CDR1 and CDR2: MGHDK, SYGVNS. Trimming cost V 6 bases and J 0 bases, with 9 bases left between them. The CDR3 runs to 13 residues. The CDR3 loop is CASSDWFSYEQYF. DNA of the CDR3: TGTGCCAGCAGCGACTGGTTCTCCTACGAGCAGTACTTC.

The gene calls are TRBV28 and TRBJ1-3; no definite D call. V lost 3 bases, J lost 8 bases, and 11 bases lay in between. Germline CDR1 and CDR2: MDHEN and SYDVKM. The CDR3 spans 13 residues. The CDR3 DNA is TGTGCCAGCAGTTTCTCTGGAGCGTACACCATATATTTT. Amino acid sequence: CASSFSGAYTIYF.